The 15 T cell receptor beta chains presented below share a single source sample, sequenced in a study of blood T cells in healthy people across ages. A second PCR, run for roughly 7 to 11 cycles, used a sample-barcoded 5' primer plus a J-beta primer mix. From the 5' RACE reads, TCRdb called clonotypes with MiXCR, one entry per CDR3 protein. The data contain 750,000 to 850,000 distinct CDR3 sequences, approximately 25% of them seen just once; the ten biggest clones take up around 3.6%. These same data were also listed under a study on T cells of mothers and their children.

Sequencing input: blood. All receptors derive from a boy between 10 and 17 years old in good health.

This clonotype has at least ten counts. The rearrangement uses TRBV9 and TRBJ1-4; possibly TRBD1 for D (5 bases). The CDR3 spans 13 residues. V was clipped by 3 bases and J by 13 bases, with 16 bases between them. Looked up from germline, CDR1 is SGDLS and CDR2 is YYNGEE. The CDR3 protein is CASSAGGTPRLFF. CDR3 DNA: TGTGCCAGCAGCGCCGGTGGGACGCCTCGACTGTTTTTT.

This chain links TRBV27 with TRBJ2-5, with 10 bases lining up with TRBD2. The CDR3 has 14 amino acids. The V gene's germline CDR1 is MNHEY and CDR2 SMNVEV (reference sequence). With 5 bases clipped from V and 2 bases from J, the junction kept 2 bases outside the gene matches. Here the CDR3 reads CASSGLAAQETQYF. The CDR3, as DNA: TGTGCCAGCAGTGGACTAGCGGCTCAAGAGACCCAGTACTTC.

The CDR3 protein is CSVVFTDTQYF. The CDR3 region has the DNA TGCAGCGTTGTGTTCACAGATACGCAGTATTTT. The rearrangement uses TRBV29-1 and TRBJ2-3; D gene uncertain. Germline CDR1 and CDR2: SQVTM and ANQGSEA. The CDR3 spans 11 residues. Trimming pared 4 bases from V and 2 bases from J, leaving 4 bases between.

This clonotype was observed a few times. The rearrangement uses TRBV28 and TRBJ1-1, with TRBD1 matching over 9 bases. The CDR3 runs 15 residues. With 4 bases clipped from V and 1 base from J, the junction kept 4 bases outside the gene matches. The germline gives CDR1 MDHEN, CDR2 SYDVKM. The CDR3 here is CASSYRGLRNTEAFF. For the CDR3, the DNA is TGTGCCAGCAGTTACAGGGGGCTCAGGAACACTGAAGCTTTCTTT.

This chain links TRBV6-4 with TRBJ2-5; D possibly corresponds to TRBD1 (5 bases). CDR1 is MRHNA, CDR2 SNTAGT, per germline. V lost 6 bases to trimming and J lost 9 bases, with 14 bases between them. This CDR3 is 12 amino acids long. CDR3 amino acids: CASRGLEMSQYF. The CDR3 nucleotides read TGTGCCAGCAGGGGGCTTGAGATGTCCCAGTACTTC.

V and J are TRBV18 and TRBJ1-1, with 10 bases lining up with TRBD1. The CDR3 is 18 residues long. The germline CDR1 and CDR2 sequences are KGHSH and LQKENI. V was clipped by 6 bases and J by 0 bases; unmatched bases: 13. The CDR3: CASSPSRQGAALNTEAFF. The CDR3 DNA reads TGTGCCAGCTCGCCCTCACGACAGGGGGCGGCTCTGAACACTGAAGCTTTCTTT.

This clonotype was detected a few times. This chain joins TRBV3-1 and TRBJ2-5; D is unresolved. The ends were cut back, 0 bases at V and 5 bases at J, with 16 bases in the middle. Germline lookup yields CDR1 LGHDT and CDR2 YNNKEL (reference sequence). This CDR3 has 16 residues. The CDR3 region is CASSQDRRGSWETQYF. The CDR3 DNA reads as TGTGCCAGCAGCCAAGATCGGAGAGGTTCTTGGGAGACCCAGTACTTC.

The genes are TRBV6-1 and TRBJ2-5; TRBD2 matches at 8 bases. The DNA end is more similar to TRBJ2-1, so the J call may be wrong. The germline V gene encodes CDR1 MNHNS and CDR2 SASEGT. The CDR3 covers 16 residues. CDR3 sequence (DNA): TGTGCCAGCAGTGTACCTAGGACTAGCTGGGGCCATGAGCAGTTCTTC. Protein: CASSVPRTSWGHEQFF.

The chain carries TRBV7-9 and TRBJ2-2, with D possibly being TRBD2 (5 bases). V dropped 3 bases and J dropped 6 bases, with 8 bases sitting between them. This CDR3 comprises 13 residues. Germline-derived CDR1 and CDR2 are SEHNR and FQNEAQ (reference sequence). The CDR3 loop is CASSFRGPGELFF. The CDR3 bases are TGTGCCAGCAGCTTCCGAGGGCCCGGGGAGCTGTTTTTT.

V and J are TRBV20-1 and TRBJ2-3, with D perhaps given as TRBD1 or TRBD2 (5 bases each). V lost 4 bases, J lost 4 bases, and 18 bases lay in between. Germline V CDR1 and CDR2: DFQATT, SNEGSKA (reference sequence). This CDR3 is 15 amino acids long. As DNA, the CDR3 is TGCAGTGCTACGCGGCAACGGGGCGCGGCAGATACGCAGTATTTT. Residues: CSATRQRGAADTQYF.

This clonotype showed up just a few times. The rearrangement joins TRBV29-1 to TRBJ2-5, with D unclear. V was clipped by 2 bases and J by 5 bases, with 9 bases between them. The CDR3 loop spans 12 amino acids. Per germline, CDR1 SQVTM and CDR2 ANQGSEA. Here the CDR3 reads CSVERQSETQYF. The CDR3 DNA reads TGCAGCGTTGAACGTCAGTCGGAGACCCAGTACTTC.

This clonotype has a count of ten or more. CDR3 loop: CASSLASGETQYF. The CDR3 DNA is TGTGCCAGCAGCTTGGCGTCGGGAGAGACCCAGTACTTC. The rearrangement joins TRBV7-2 to TRBJ2-5; D gene ambiguous. CDR1 SGHTA and CDR2 FQGNSA come from the germline V gene. The CDR3 contains 13 residues. Trimming shortened V by 3 bases and J by 4 bases, and 9 bases separated the two germline ends.

V and J are TRBV28 and TRBJ1-6; D unresolved. The CDR3 loop spans 11 amino acids. CDR1 is MDHEN, CDR2 SYDVKM, per germline. Trimming cost V 1 base and J 10 bases, with 2 bases left between them. CDR3 DNA sequence: TGTGCCAGCAGTTTATACTCACCCCTCCACTTT. This codes for CASSLYSPLHF.

This chain connects TRBV9 to TRBJ2-7, with 10 bases that match TRBD2. The CDR3 extends over 13 amino acids. With 4 bases clipped from V and 6 bases from J, the junction kept 4 bases outside the gene matches. The germline gives CDR1 SGDLS, CDR2 YYNGEE. In DNA, the CDR3 is TGTGCCAGCAGCACTAGCGGGGAGTCCGAGCAGTACTTC. Its protein is CASSTSGESEQYF.

This chain connects TRBV18 to TRBJ1-5; unclear D gene. Germline V gene data show CDR1 as KGHSH and CDR2 as LQKENI. V lost 2 bases and J 3 bases, leaving 8 bases between the germline ends. This CDR3 is built from 14 residues. The CDR3 DNA reads as TGTGCCAGCTCACCAGGGTGGGTCAATCAGCCCCAGCATTTT. Translation gives CASSPGWVNQPQHF.